This T cell receptor (beta chain) was obtained from a study of T cells after yellow fever vaccination. For the study at large: Preparation of fractions with low cell numbers was performed using SMART-Seq v4 Ultra Low Input.

Findings and caveats of the study: Booster sampling recovered most clones from primary vaccination (96% CD4, 80% to 90% CD8). Researchers cautioned that FACS-sorted repertoires could harbor abundant clonotypes contaminating from the bulk population.

MiXCR was run by TCRdb on the 5' RACE reads, yielding one entry per CDR3 protein. The sample holds under 55,000 distinct CDR3 sequences, 6.5% to 8.5% seen once. This clonotype was sampled from a man aged 25 to 40 who received the YFV17D yellow fever vaccine. Here the sequenced sample was CD8+ T cells not binding an NS4B(214-222) dextramer, sorted from PBMCs, taken 45 days after the yellow fever booster vaccination.

For the CDR3, the DNA is TGTGCCAGCAGCTTAGCTCCAGGACTAGCAGAAAGTTACAATGAGCAGTTCTTC. Translation gives CASSLAPGLAESYNEQFF. The genes are TRBV11-1 and TRBJ2-1; TRBD2 matches at 8 bases. J was trimmed by 4 bases and V by 0 bases; bases with no gene match: 11. CDR1 SGHAT and CDR2 FQDESV come from the germline V gene (reference sequence). The CDR3 has 18 amino acids.